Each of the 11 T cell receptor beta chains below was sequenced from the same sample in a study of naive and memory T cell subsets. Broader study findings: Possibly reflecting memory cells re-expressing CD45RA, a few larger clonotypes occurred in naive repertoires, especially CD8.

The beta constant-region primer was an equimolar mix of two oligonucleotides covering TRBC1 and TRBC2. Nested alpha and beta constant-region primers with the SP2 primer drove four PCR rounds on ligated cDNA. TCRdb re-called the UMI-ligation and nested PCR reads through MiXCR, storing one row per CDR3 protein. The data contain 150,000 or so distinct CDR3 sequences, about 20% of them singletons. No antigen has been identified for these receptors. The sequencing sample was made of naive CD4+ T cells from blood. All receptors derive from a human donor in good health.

The CDR3 DNA sequence: TGTGCCAGCAGCGTAGGAGGGATCGGTGGCTACACCTTC. It is translated as CASSVGGIGGYTF. V is TRBV9 and J is TRBJ1-2; D gene ambiguous. From germline, CDR1 is SGDLS and CDR2 YYNGEE. The CDR3 covers 13 residues. V was shortened by 0 bases and J by 7 bases, with 10 bases between the two germline ends.

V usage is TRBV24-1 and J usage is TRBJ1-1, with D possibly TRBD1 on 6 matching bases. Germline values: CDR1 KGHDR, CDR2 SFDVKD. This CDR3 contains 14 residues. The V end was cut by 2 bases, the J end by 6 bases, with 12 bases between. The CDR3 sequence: CATSDSGVSAEAFF. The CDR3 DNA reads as TGTGCCACCAGTGATTCAGGGGTATCGGCTGAAGCTTTCTTT.

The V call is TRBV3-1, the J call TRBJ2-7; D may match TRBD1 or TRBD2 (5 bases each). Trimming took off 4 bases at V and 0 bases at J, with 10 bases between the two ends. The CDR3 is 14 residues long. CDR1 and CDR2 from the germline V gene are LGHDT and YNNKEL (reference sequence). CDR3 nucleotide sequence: TGTGCCAGCAGCCCCGGGACCGCCTCCTACGAGCAGTACTTC. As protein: CASSPGTASYEQYF.

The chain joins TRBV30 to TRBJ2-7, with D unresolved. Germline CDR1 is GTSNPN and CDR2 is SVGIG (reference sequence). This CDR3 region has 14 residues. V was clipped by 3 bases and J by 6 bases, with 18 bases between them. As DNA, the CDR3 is TGTGCCTGGAGGGGCCGCCCCGATTTTGCCGAGCAGTACTTC. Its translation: CAWRGRPDFAEQYF. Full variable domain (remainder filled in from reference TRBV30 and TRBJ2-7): SQTIHQWPATLVQPVGSPLSLECTVEGTSNPNLYWYRQAAGRGLQLLFYSVGIGQISSEVPQNLSASRPQDRQFILSSKKLLLSDSGFYLCAWRGRPDFAEQYFGPGTRLTVT.

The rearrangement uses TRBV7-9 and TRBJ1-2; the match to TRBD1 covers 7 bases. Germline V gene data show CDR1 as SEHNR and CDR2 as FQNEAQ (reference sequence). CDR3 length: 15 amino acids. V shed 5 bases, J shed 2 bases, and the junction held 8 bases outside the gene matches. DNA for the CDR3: TGTGCCAGCAGCCCGATAACACAGGGGAACTATGGCTACACCTTC. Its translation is CASSPITQGNYGYTF.

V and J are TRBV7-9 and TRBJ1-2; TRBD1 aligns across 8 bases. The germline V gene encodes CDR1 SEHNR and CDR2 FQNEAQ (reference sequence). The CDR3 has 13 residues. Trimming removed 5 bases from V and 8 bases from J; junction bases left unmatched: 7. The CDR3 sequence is CASSLDRGRGYTF. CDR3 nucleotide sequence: TGTGCCAGCAGCCTTGACAGGGGCCGCGGCTACACCTTC. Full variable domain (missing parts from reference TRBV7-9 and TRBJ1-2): DTGVSQNPRHKITKRGQNVTFRCDPISEHNRLYWYRQTLGQGPEFLTYFQNEAQLEKSRLLSDRFSAERPKGSFSTLEIQRTEQGDSAMYLCASSLDRGRGYTFGSGTRLTVV.

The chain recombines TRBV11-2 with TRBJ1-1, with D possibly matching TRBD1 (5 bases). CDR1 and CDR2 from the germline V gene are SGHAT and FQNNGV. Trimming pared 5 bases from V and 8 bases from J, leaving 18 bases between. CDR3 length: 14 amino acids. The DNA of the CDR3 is TGTGCCAGCAGCCTCAGACCGGGGGACGTCGAAGCTTTCTTT. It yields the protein CASSLRPGDVEAFF.

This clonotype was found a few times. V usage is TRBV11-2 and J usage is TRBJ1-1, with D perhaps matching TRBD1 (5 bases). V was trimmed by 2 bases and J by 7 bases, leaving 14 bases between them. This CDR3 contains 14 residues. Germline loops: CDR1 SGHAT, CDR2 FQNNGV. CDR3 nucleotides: TGTGCCAGCAGCTTATCAGGGATCCTTAATGAAGCTTTCTTT. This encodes CASSLSGILNEAFF.

Written as DNA, the CDR3 is TGTGCCAGCAGTCCTTTAGCGGGGCCTAGGGATGAGCAGTTCTTC. This encodes CASSPLAGPRDEQFF. The gene calls are TRBV6-5 and TRBJ2-1, with TRBD2 matching 8 bases. The CDR3 is 15 amino acids. The germline CDR1 and CDR2 sequences are MNHEY and SVGAGI. Trimming at V came to 5 bases and at J to 8 bases, leaving 11 bases not matched to a gene.

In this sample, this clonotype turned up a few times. The CDR3 region has the DNA TGCAGCGTTGATAGCGGGAGTGGCCGAGAGACCCAGTACTTC. Amino acid sequence: CSVDSGSGRETQYF. The chain recombines TRBV29-1 with TRBJ2-5; TRBD2 matches 9 bases. Losses at the gene ends were 3 bases for V and 4 bases for J; bases not matched to a gene: 6. This CDR3 has 14 amino acids. CDR1 is SQVTM and CDR2 is ANQGSEA in the germline V gene.

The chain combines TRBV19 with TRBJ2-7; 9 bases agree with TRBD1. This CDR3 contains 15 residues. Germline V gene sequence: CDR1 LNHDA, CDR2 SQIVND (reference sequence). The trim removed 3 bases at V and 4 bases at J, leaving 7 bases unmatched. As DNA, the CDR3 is TGTGCCAGTAGTATGAACAGGGGGCAGGTTTACGAGCAGTACTTC. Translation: CASSMNRGQVYEQYF.